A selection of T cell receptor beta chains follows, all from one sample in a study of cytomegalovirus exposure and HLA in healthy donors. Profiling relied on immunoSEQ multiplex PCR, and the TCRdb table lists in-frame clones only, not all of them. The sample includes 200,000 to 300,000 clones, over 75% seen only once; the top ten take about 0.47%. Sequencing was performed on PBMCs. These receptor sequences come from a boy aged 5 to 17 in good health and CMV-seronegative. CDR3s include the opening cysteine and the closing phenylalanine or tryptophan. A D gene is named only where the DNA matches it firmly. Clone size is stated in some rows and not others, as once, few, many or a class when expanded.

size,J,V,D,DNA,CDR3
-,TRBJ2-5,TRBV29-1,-,TGCAGCGGGAGGGGCCTTGAAGTAGAGACCCAGTACTTC,CSGRGLEVETQYF
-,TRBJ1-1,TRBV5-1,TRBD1,TGCGCCAGCAGCTTAACACAGGGGGGGAACACTGAAGCTTTCTTT,CASSLTQGGNTEAFF
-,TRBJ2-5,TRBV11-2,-,TGTGCCAGCAGCCCGACCCGAACAGGGAGCCAAGAGACCCAGTACTTC,CASSPTRTGSQETQYF
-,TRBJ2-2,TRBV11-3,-,TGTGCCAGCAGCTTAAATTGGTGGACTAAGGATCCCGGGGAGCTGTTTTTT,CASSLNWWTKDPGELFF
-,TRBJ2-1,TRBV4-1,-,TGCGCCAGCAGCCAACCTGCGGTCGGAGGTGAGCAGTTCTTC,CASSQPAVGGEQFF
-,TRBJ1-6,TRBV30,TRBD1,TGTGCCTGGAGTGGGGACAGGGGTTCACCCCTCCACTTT,CAWSGDRGSPLHF
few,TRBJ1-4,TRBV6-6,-,TGTGCCAGCAGTCCATACGGTGCAACTAATGAAAAACTGTTTTTT,CASSPYGATNEKLFF
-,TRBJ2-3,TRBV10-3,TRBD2,TGTGCCCTGCGGCGGGGGGCAGGGACAGATACGCAGTATTTT,CALRRGAGTDTQYF
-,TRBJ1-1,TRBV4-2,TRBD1,TGTGCCAGCAGCCGCACAACACAGGGGCCCAACACTGAAGCTTTCTTT,CASSRTTQGPNTEAFF
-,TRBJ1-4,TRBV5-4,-,TGTGCCAGCACCTTGCTGGGGGCAAATGAAAAACTGTTTTTT,CASTLLGANEKLFF
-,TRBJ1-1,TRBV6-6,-,TGTGCCAGCAGTTACCTGGACAGGAACACTGAAGCTTTCTTT,CASSYLDRNTEAFF
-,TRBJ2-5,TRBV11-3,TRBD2,TGTGCCAGCAGCTTAAGGGTAGCGGGCGAAGAGACCCAGTACTTC,CASSLRVAGEETQYF
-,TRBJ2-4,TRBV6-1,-,TGTGCCAGCAGTGACGACATTCTAGCCAAAAACATTCAGTACTTC,CASSDDILAKNIQYF
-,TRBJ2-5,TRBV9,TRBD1,TGTGCCAGCAGCGTAGAAAACAGGGGCCAAGAGACCCAGTACTTC,CASSVENRGQETQYF
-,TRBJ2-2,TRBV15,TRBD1,TGTGCCACCAGCAGCCCAGAGGCCGGGACAGCGAACACCGGGGAGCTGTTTTTT,CATSSPEAGTANTGELFF
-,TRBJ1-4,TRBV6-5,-,TGTGCCAGCGCCTTTACCGGGGAAAAACTGTTTTTT,CASAFTGEKLFF
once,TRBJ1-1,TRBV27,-,TGTGCCAGCAGGCGGACACACGACACTGAAGCTTTCTTT,CASRRTHDTEAFF
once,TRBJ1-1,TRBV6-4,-,TGTGCCAGCAGTTTACAGGGTTTGGGATCGAACACTGAAGCTTTCTTT,CASSLQGLGSNTEAFF
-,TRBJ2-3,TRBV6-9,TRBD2,TGTGCCAGCAGTTATAATGGCGGGGGGTTAACAGATACGCAGTATTTT,CASSYNGGGLTDTQYF
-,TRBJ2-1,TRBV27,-,TGTGCCAGCAGTTTAGGGCGTGTAAGGCCCTACAATGAGCAGTTCTTC,CASSLGRVRPYNEQFF
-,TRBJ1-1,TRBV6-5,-,TGTGCCAGCAGTACAAAAGGGAGAAACGCTGAAGCTTTCTTT,CASSTKGRNAEAFF
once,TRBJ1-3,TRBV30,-,TGTGCCTGGAGCCCAGACAGGTTCTCTGGAAACACCATATATTTT,CAWSPDRFSGNTIYF
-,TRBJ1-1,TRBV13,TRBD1,TGTGCCAGCAGCGCCCGGGGACAGGGCGGAACTGAAGCTTTCTTT,CASSARGQGGTEAFF
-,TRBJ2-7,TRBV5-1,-,TGCGCCAGCAGCTTGGTTGGGGCGGAAGAGCAGTACTTC,CASSLVGAEEQYF
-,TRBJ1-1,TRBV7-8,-,TGTGCCAGCAGCCGGGGGGGCGGCCAGACAGAAGCTTTCTTT,CASSRGGGQTEAFF
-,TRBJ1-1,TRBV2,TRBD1,TGTGCCAGCAGCCCCGGGACAGGTAACACTGAAGCTTTCTTT,CASSPGTGNTEAFF
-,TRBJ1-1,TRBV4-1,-,TGCGCCAGCAGCCAGTACAGAATGAACACTGAAGCTTTCTTT,CASSQYRMNTEAFF
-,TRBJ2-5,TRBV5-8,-,TGTGCCAGCAGCTTGGGGCAGCCGCTTCAGGAAGAGACCCAGTACTTC,CASSLGQPLQEETQYF
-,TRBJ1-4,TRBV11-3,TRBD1,TGTGCCAGCAGCTTACAGGGGGCGACGTTAAAACTGTTTTTT,CASSLQGATLKLFF
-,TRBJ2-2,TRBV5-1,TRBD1,TGCGCCAGTTGGACAGGGACGAACACCGGGGAGCTGTTTTTT,CASWTGTNTGELFF
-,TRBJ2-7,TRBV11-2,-,TGTGCCAGCAGCCGAAGCGGGCAATCCTCCTACGAGCAGTACTTC,CASSRSGQSSYEQYF